This T cell receptor beta chain was recorded in a study of blood T cell repertoires in COVID-19. Those enrolled in Seattle joined during active infection and were followed longitudinally afterward. Germline V gives CDR1 SGHRS, CDR2 YFSETQ. Trimming shortened V by 4 bases and J by 0 bases, and 17 bases separated the two germline ends. This CDR3 has 17 amino acids. TCRdb keeps only in-frame clones here, not all; method: immunoSEQ multiplex PCR. The data hold roughly 150,000 clones, with under 85% observed a single time. This clone was seen a single time. The chain uses TRBV5-1 and TRBJ2-1; TRBD2 is a possible D gene (5 bases). The sequence was obtained from an elderly man with COVID-19, enrolled during active disease. What was sequenced was peripheral blood. This CDR3 reads CASSPRETGNSYNEQFF. The CDR3, as DNA: TGCGCCAGCAGCCCGAGGGAGACTGGAAACTCCTACAATGAGCAGTTCTTC.